The present T cell receptor beta chain was sequenced within a study of cytomegalovirus exposure and HLA in healthy donors. The study, taken as a whole, reports: An Asian-associated ancestry cluster reportedly showed fewer N-insertions than the approximately 650-donor mean in a later analysis.

Between the trimmed V and J ends, which lost 4 bases and 9 bases, there was a span of 11 bases. Germline CDR1 reads LNHDA; CDR2 reads SQIVND (reference sequence). The CDR3 has 12 amino acids. Researchers ran the PCR with 60 Vbeta and 13 Jbeta primers. TCRdb's copy holds only in-frame clones and misses some; the assay was immunoSEQ multiplex PCR. The sample holds 130,000 or so clones; 65% to 85% are singletons and the top ten take about 1.5%. Turning to this clone: Its antigen is currently unknown.

This TCR came from a woman between 18 and 30 years old in good health and CMV-seronegative. The rearrangement joins TRBV19 to TRBJ2-3; D may be TRBD1 (6 bases). The sample comprised PBMCs. CDR3 region: CASSTEQGTQYF. DNA for the CDR3: TGTGCCAGTAGTACCGAACAGGGAACGCAGTATTTT.